The 8 T cell receptor beta chains in this list originate from one sample, sequenced in a study of radiotherapy plus CTLA-4 blockade in lung cancer. Only in-frame clones appear in the TCRdb table, and some are missing; sequencing was by immunoSEQ multiplex PCR. This table has about 66,000 clones, about 85% appearing once. Sequencing was performed on peripheral blood, taken from a patient treated with radiotherapy plus ipilimumab. Every receptor here comes from a human donor with non-small cell lung cancer who had a partial response to radiotherapy plus ipilimumab.

This chain joins TRBV4-1 and TRBJ2-7; 11 bases fit TRBD1. This CDR3 has 16 residues. The germline CDR1 and CDR2 sequences are MGHRA and YSYEKL. V shed 2 bases, J shed 4 bases, and the junction held 7 bases outside the gene matches. CDR3 amino acids: CASSQRPDRGQYEQYF. The CDR3 DNA reads TGCGCCAGCAGCCAACGCCCGGACAGGGGGCAGTACGAGCAGTACTTC.

This clone appeared once. The rearrangement joins TRBV11-2 to TRBJ2-3, with 7 bases matching TRBD1. The CDR3 runs to 14 residues. V gave up 3 bases and J gave up 2 bases; unmatched junction bases: 2. Germline V CDR1 and CDR2: SGHAT, FQNNGV. This CDR3 reads CASSFGTVTDTQYF. CDR3 nucleotide sequence: TGTGCCAGCAGCTTTGGGACAGTCACAGATACGCAGTATTTT.

V is TRBV5-1 and J is TRBJ2-7; weak D call: TRBD2 (6 bases). CDR1 SGHRS and CDR2 YFSETQ come from the germline V gene. This CDR3 spans 12 amino acids. V lost 4 bases and J 4 bases, leaving 9 bases between the germline ends. Here the CDR3 reads CASSLGGYEQYF. In nucleotides, the CDR3 is TGCGCCAGCAGCCTTGGGGGGTACGAGCAGTACTTC.

This chain uses TRBV5-1 with TRBJ2-1, with a weak D call TRBD1 (5 bases). Trimming pared 4 bases from V and 3 bases from J, leaving 11 bases between. This CDR3 has 14 amino acids. The germline CDR1 and CDR2 sequences are SGHRS and YFSETQ. The CDR3 here is CASSVQGNYNEQFF. The CDR3 nucleotides read TGCGCCAGCAGCGTTCAGGGAAACTACAATGAGCAGTTCTTC. Filled out from reference TRBV5-1 and TRBJ2-1, the complete variable domain reads KAGVTQTPRYLIKTRGQQVTLSCSPISGHRSVSWYQQTPGQGLQFLFEYFSETQRNKGNFPGRFSGRQFSNSRSEMNVSTLELGDSALYLCASSVQGNYNEQFFGPGTRLTVL.

The CDR3 protein is CASSTDRGGEQYF. The DNA for the CDR3 is TGTGCCAGCAGCACCGACAGGGGAGGAGAGCAGTACTTC. V usage is TRBV21-1 and J usage is TRBJ2-7; the D segment call TRBD1 is taken from the table without a DNA check. TRBV21-1 is a listed pseudogene. This CDR3 has 13 amino acids.

The V call is TRBV9, the J call TRBJ2-3; possibly TRBD2 for D (5 bases). The CDR3 is 15 residues long. CDR1 is SGDLS, CDR2 YYNGEE, per germline. The V and J ends lost 1 base and 1 base respectively, with 10 bases between them. The CDR3 spells CASSVSGIGTDTQYF. The CDR3 DNA reads as TGTGCCAGCAGCGTATCCGGGATCGGCACAGATACGCAGTATTTT.

The chain couples TRBV6-5 to TRBJ2-7; 7 positions match TRBD1. V dropped 0 bases and J dropped 2; count of bases not matched to a gene: 7. The CDR3 spans 16 residues. Germline V lookup: CDR1 MNHEY, CDR2 SVGAGI. The CDR3 nucleotides are TGTGCCAGCAGTTACTCCGGGACAGTTACCACCTACGAGCAGTACTTC. Amino acid sequence: CASSYSGTVTTYEQYF.

The chain employs TRBV19 and TRBJ2-2; D is unresolved. Germline V gene lookup returns CDR1 LNHDA and CDR2 SQIVND (reference sequence). The V and J ends lost 5 bases and 2 bases respectively, with 12 bases between them. This CDR3 region has 15 residues. CDR3 loop: CASSRPDLNTGELFF. CDR3 bases: TGTGCCAGTAGTCGTCCAGACTTAAACACCGGGGAGCTGTTTTTT.